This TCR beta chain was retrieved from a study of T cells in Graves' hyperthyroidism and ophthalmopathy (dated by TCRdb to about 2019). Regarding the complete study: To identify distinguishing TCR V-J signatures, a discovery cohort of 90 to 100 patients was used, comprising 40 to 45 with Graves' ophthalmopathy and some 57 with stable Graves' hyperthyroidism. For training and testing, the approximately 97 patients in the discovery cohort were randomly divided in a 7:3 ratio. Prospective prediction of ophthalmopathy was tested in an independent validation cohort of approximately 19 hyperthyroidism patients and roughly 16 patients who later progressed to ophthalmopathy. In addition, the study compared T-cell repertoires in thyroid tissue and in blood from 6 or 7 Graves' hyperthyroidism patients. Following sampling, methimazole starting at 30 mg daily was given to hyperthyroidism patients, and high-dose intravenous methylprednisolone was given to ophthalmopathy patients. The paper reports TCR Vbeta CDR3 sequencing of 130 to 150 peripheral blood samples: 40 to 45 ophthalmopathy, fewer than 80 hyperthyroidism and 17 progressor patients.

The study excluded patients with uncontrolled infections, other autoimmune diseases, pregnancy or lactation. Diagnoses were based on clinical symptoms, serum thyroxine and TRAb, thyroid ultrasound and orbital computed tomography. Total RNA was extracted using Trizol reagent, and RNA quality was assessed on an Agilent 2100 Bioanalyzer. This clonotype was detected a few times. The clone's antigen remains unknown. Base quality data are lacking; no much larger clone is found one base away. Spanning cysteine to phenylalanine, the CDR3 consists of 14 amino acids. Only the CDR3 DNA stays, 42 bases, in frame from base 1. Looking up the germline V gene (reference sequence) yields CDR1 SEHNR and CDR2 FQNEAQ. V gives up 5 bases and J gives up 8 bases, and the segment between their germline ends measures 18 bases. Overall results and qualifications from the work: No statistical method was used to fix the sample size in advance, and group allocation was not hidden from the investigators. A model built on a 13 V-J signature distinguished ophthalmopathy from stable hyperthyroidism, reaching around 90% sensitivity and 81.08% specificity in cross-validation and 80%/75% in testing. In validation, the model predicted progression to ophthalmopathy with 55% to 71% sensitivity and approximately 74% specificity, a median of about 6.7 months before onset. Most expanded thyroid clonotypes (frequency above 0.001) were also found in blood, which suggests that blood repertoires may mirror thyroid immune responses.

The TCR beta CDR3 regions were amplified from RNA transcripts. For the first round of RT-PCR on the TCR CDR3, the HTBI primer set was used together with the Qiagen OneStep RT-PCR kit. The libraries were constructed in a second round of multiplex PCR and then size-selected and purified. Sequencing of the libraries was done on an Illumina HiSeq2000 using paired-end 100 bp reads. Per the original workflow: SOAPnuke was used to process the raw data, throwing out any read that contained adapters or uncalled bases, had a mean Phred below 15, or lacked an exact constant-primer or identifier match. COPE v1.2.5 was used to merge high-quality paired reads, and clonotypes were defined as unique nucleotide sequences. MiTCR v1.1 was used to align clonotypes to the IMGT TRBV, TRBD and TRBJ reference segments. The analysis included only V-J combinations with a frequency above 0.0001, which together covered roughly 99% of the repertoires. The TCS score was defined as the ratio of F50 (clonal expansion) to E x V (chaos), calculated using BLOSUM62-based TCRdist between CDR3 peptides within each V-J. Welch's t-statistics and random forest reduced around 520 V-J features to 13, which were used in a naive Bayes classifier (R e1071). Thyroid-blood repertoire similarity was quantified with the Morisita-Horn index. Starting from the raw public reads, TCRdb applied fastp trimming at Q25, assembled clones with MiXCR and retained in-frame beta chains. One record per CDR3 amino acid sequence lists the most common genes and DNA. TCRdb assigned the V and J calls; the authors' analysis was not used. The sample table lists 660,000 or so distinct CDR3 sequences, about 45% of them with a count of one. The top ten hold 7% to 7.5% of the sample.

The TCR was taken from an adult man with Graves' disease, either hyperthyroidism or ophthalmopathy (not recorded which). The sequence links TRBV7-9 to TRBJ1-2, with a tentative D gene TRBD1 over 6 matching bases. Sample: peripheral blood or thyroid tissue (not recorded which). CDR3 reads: CASSIDRTFEGYTF. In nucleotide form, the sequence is TGTGCCAGCAGCATCGACAGGACCTTCGAGGGCTACACCTTC. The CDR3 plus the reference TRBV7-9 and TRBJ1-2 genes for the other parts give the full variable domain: DTGVSQNPRHKITKRGQNVTFRCDPISEHNRLYWYRQTLGQGPEFLTYFQNEAQLEKSRLLSDRFSAERPKGSFSTLEIQRTEQGDSAMYLCASSIDRTFEGYTFGSGTRLTVV.